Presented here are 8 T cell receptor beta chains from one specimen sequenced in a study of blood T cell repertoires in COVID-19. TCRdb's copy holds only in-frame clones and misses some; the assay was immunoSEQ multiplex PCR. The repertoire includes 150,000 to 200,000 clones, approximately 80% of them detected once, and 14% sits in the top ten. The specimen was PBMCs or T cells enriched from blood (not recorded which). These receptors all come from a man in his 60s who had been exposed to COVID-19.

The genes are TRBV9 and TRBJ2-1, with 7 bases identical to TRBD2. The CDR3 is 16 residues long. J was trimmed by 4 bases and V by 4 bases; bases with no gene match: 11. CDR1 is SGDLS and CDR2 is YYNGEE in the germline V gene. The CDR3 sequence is CASSPTRAGEYNEQFF. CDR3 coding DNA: TGTGCCAGCAGCCCCACGCGGGCGGGAGAGTACAATGAGCAGTTCTTC.

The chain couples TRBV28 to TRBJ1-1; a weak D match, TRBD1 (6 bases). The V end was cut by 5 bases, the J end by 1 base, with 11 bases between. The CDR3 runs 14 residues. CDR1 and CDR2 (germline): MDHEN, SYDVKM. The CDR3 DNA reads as TGTGCCAGCAGTCCCCCACAGGGGAACACTGAAGCTTTCTTT. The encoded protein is CASSPPQGNTEAFF.

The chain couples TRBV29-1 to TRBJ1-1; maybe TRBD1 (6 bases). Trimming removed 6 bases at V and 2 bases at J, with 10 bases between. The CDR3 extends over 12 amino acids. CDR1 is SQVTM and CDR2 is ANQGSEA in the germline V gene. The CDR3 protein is CSVMGHNTEAFF. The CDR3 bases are TGCAGCGTCATGGGACATAACACTGAAGCTTTCTTT.

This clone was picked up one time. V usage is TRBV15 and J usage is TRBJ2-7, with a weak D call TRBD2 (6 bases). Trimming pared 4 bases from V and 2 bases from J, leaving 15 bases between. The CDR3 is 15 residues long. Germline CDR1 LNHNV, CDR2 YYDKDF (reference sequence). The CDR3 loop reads CATSTPGQRAYEQYF. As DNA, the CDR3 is TGTGCCACCAGCACACCAGGGCAGCGGGCCTACGAGCAGTACTTC. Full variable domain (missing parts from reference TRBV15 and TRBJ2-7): DAMVIQNPRYQVTQFGKPVTLSCSQTLNHNVMYWYQQKSSQAPKLLFHYYDKDFNNEADTPDNFQSRRPNTSFCFLDIRSPGLGDTAMYLCATSTPGQRAYEQYFGPGTRLTVT.

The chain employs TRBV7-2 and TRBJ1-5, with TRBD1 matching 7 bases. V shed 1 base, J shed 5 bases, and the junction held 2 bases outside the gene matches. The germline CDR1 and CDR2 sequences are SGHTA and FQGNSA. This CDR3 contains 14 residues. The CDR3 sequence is CASSLGGGYQPQHF. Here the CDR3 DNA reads TGTGCCAGCAGCTTAGGAGGGGGCTATCAGCCCCAGCATTTT.

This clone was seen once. CDR3 loop: CASSLEMQPERGRTEAFF. The CDR3 DNA reads as TGTGCCAGCAGCTTAGAGATGCAACCAGAACGGGGGAGAACTGAAGCTTTCTTT. The chain combines TRBV7-8 with TRBJ1-1; D might be TRBD1 (5 bases). This CDR3 has 18 amino acids. V was shortened by 1 base and J by 5 bases, with 23 bases between the two germline ends. Germline values: CDR1 SGHVS, CDR2 FQNEAQ.

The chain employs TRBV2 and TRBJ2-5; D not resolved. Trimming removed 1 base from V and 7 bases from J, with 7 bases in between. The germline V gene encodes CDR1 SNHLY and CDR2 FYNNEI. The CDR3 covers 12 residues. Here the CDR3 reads CASSEGAATQYF. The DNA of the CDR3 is TGTGCCAGCAGTGAAGGCGCGGCGACCCAGTACTTC.

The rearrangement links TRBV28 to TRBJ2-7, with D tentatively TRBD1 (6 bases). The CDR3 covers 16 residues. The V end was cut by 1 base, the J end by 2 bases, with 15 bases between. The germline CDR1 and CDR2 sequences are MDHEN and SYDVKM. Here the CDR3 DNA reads TGTGCCAGCAGTTTATCCCGGGACAACAGCACCTACGAGCAGTACTTC. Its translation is CASSLSRDNSTYEQYF.